This record concerns one T cell receptor (beta chain) sequence. Its antigen is currently unknown. The germline gives CDR1 LGHNA, CDR2 YNFKEQ. The CDR3 length is 16 residues. Reprocessing the 5' RACE reads, TCRdb reports a single entry for every CDR3 protein and omits DNA. Its table records about 180,000 distinct CDR3 sequences. The record originates from a study of T cells expressing NK-cell markers. Overall study: It was sorted CD3+CD56-NKG2C+, CD3+CD56+NKG2C- and CD3+CD56+NKG2C+ T cells that provided the TCR beta repertoires. Sequencing covered eight donors, seven HCMV-seropositive and one seronegative. General observations from the study: Clones of NKG2C+ T cells that had expanded were of unclear HCMV specificity.

The chain joins TRBV4-2 to TRBJ2-7; as DNA is missing, the TRBD1 call by TCRdb cannot be tested. What was sequenced was blood T cells: a sorted CD56 or NKG2C T cell subset, CD4+ or CD8+ T cells, or bulk PBMC T cells (not recorded which). This sequence was found in a man between 18 and 69 years old in good health. CDR3 sequence reads: CASSQDMGTSTYEQYF.